The rows below give T cell receptor beta chains drawn from one sample of a study of blood T cell repertoires in COVID-19. Libraries were prepared by immunoSEQ multiplex PCR; TCRdb keeps only in-frame clonotypes and omits some of them. The data show roughly 59,000 clones, about 81% seen once. The sequenced sample was peripheral blood. These receptors all stem from a man aged 80 or over with acute or convalescent COVID-19. CDR3s include the opening cysteine and the closing phenylalanine or tryptophan. D genes are given only for firm matches. The size of a clone is reported for some rows only, either as once, few or many, or as a class for expanded clones.

D gene	V gene	clone size	J gene	CDR3 protein	CDR3 DNA
.	TRBV28	.	TRBJ1-5	CASSFLPLRKSNQPQHF	TGTGCCAGCAGTTTTCTACCGCTGCGAAAAAGCAATCAGCCCCAGCATTTT
.	TRBV5-1	.	TRBJ2-7	CASSLQGTYEQYF	TGCGCCAGCAGCTTGCAGGGGACCTACGAGCAGTACTTC
.	TRBV4-2	.	TRBJ2-7	CASSQELWEGDEQYF	TGTGCCAGCAGCCAAGAGCTCTGGGAAGGGGACGAGCAGTACTTC
.	TRBV6-6	.	TRBJ2-3	CASIPSGEFTDTQYF	TGTGCCAGCATTCCCTCGGGGGAATTCACAGATACGCAGTATTTT
.	TRBV4-3	.	TRBJ1-1	CASSQVLRTEAFF	TGCGCCAGCAGCCAAGTCTTACGGACAGAAGCTTTCTTT
TRBD1	TRBV7-6	.	TRBJ2-7	CASSLVAGDRGNEQYF	TGTGCCAGCAGCTTAGTAGCCGGCGACAGGGGAAACGAGCAGTACTTC
TRBD1	TRBV5-1	.	TRBJ1-1	CASSWNSRDRVRAFF	TGCGCCAGCAGCTGGAACTCCCGGGACAGGGTGAGAGCTTTCTTT
TRBD1	TRBV5-5	.	TRBJ2-7	CASSLKDRDVRNEQYF	TGTGCCAGCAGCTTGAAGGACAGGGATGTAAGGAACGAGCAGTACTTC
.	TRBV29-1	.	TRBJ1-5	CSVVVTPGPQHF	TGCAGCGTTGTAGTCACCCCGGGGCCCCAGCATTTT
TRBD1	TRBV7-9	.	TRBJ2-1	CASSLTGQGALNEQFF	TGTGCCAGCAGCTTAACAGGACAGGGGGCGTTAAATGAGCAGTTCTTC
TRBD1	TRBV3-1/TRBV3-2	.	TRBJ1-5	CASSLQGDQPQHF	TGTGCCAGCAGCCTACAGGGGGATCAGCCCCAGCATTTT
.	TRBV6-6	medium-sized	TRBJ1-2	CASAPWAQHYGYTF	TGTGCCAGCGCCCCCTGGGCACAGCACTATGGCTACACCTTC
.	TRBV7-9	.	TRBJ2-7	CASSLTGYEQYF	TGTGCCAGCAGCTTGACCGGGTACGAGCAGTACTTC
.	TRBV7-9	once	TRBJ2-7	CASSLGGKPYEQYF	TGTGCCAGCAGCTTAGGCGGTAAACCGTACGAGCAGTACTTC
.	TRBV6-5	.	TRBJ2-3	CASRRGPSGTQYF	TGTGCCAGCAGGCGGGGGCCCTCCGGTACGCAGTATTTT
.	TRBV11-3	.	TRBJ2-5	CASSLHLGETQYF	TGTGCCAGCAGCCTTCATCTAGGAGAGACCCAGTACTTC
.	TRBV5-4	.	TRBJ2-3	CASSSIGSRNTQYF	TGTGCCAGCAGCTCTATCGGGAGTAGGAATACGCAGTATTTT
.	TRBV11-1	.	TRBJ2-3	CASSFRLSDTQYF	TGTGCCAGCAGCTTCCGACTTTCAGATACGCAGTATTTT
TRBD1	TRBV10-3	.	TRBJ1-1	CAISQGQLNTEAFF	TGTGCCATCAGTCAGGGACAGTTGAACACTGAAGCTTTCTTT
.	TRBV9	.	TRBJ2-7	CASSKTQGGGEQYF	TGTGCCAGCAGCAAGACCCAGGGGGGCGGCGAGCAGTACTTC
.	TRBV18	.	TRBJ1-3	CASLSRGYGNTIYF	TGTGCCAGCCTCTCCAGGGGATATGGAAACACCATATATTTT
.	TRBV7-8	.	TRBJ2-7	CASSGGIGPYEQYF	TGTGCCAGCAGTGGGGGGATAGGACCCTACGAGCAGTACTTC
TRBD1	TRBV11-2	.	TRBJ1-1	CASSSEGARAFF	TGTGCCAGCAGCTCGGAGGGGGCGCGTGCTTTCTTT
TRBD2	TRBV27	.	TRBJ2-3	CASSLLAGGVRTDTQYF	TGTGCCAGCAGTCTTCTAGCGGGGGGGGTAAGAACAGATACGCAGTATTTT
.	TRBV25-1	.	TRBJ2-5	CASSELGGRQQETQYF	TGTGCCAGCAGTGAGCTTGGTGGCAGGCAACAAGAGACCCAGTACTTC
.	TRBV10-3	.	TRBJ1-1	CAISEPIRGTEAFF	TGTGCCATCAGTGAGCCGATTAGGGGCACTGAAGCTTTCTTT
.	TRBV5-1	.	TRBJ1-6	CASSFQGSNSPLHF	TGCGCCAGCAGCTTCCAGGGAAGTAATTCACCCCTCCACTTT
.	TRBV28	.	TRBJ1-1	CASSLNRHTEAFF	TGTGCCAGCAGCTTAAACAGGCACACTGAAGCTTTCTTT
TRBD2	TRBV7-9	.	TRBJ2-5	CASSWTSGVETQYF	TGTGCCAGCAGCTGGACTAGCGGGGTCGAGACCCAGTACTTC
.	TRBV5-1	.	TRBJ2-3	CASSWGRGSDTQYF	TGCGCCAGCAGTTGGGGGCGGGGGTCAGATACGCAGTATTTT
TRBD2	TRBV5-4	.	TRBJ2-1	CASSFGGSSYNEQFF	TGTGCCAGCAGCTTCGGGGGGAGCTCCTACAATGAGCAGTTCTTC
TRBD1	TRBV3-1/TRBV3-2	.	TRBJ1-1	CASSSGGDSEAFF	TGTGCCAGCAGCTCTGGTGGGGACAGTGAAGCTTTCTTT
TRBD2	TRBV5-1	.	TRBJ2-2	CASSPGGPASNTGELFF	TGCGCCAGCAGCCCGGGAGGACCCGCGTCGAACACCGGGGAGCTGTTTTTT
TRBD1	TRBV2	.	TRBJ1-2	CARPGDRDYGYTF	TGTGCCAGACCCGGAGACAGGGACTATGGCTACACCTTC
TRBD2	TRBV28	many	TRBJ2-7	CASSPRTSGGYEQYF	TGTGCCAGCAGTCCCCGGACTAGCGGGGGCTACGAGCAGTACTTC
TRBD1	TRBV5-4	.	TRBJ1-6	CASSPRTGENNSPLHF	TGTGCCAGCAGCCCAAGGACAGGAGAAAATAATTCACCCCTCCACTTT
.	TRBV10-3	.	TRBJ2-7	CAISVSGFDYEQYF	TGTGCCATCAGTGTGAGCGGGTTTGATTACGAGCAGTACTTC
.	TRBV10-3	.	TRBJ1-1	CAIGSGPNTEAFF	TGTGCCATCGGTTCGGGTCCGAACACTGAAGCTTTCTTT
TRBD1	TRBV14	.	TRBJ2-7	CASSHWTGGSYEQYF	TGTGCCAGCAGCCATTGGACAGGGGGCTCCTACGAGCAGTACTTC
TRBD2	TRBV5-4	.	TRBJ2-5	CASSVYSGRAETQYF	TGTGCCAGCAGCGTCTATAGCGGGAGGGCAGAGACCCAGTACTTC
.	TRBV10-3	.	TRBJ1-6	CAISEGTRGADSPLHF	TGTGCCATCAGTGAAGGTACCCGCGGCGCCGATTCACCCCTCCACTTT
TRBD1	TRBV7-2	.	TRBJ1-1	CASSKDRGRNEAFF	TGTGCCAGCAGCAAAGACAGGGGGCGAAATGAAGCTTTCTTT
.	TRBV5-6	.	TRBJ2-7	CASSFNFYSYEQYF	TGTGCCAGCAGCTTCAATTTCTACTCCTACGAGCAGTACTTC
TRBD2	TRBV9	many	TRBJ2-1	CASSSLAGPIQGEQFF	TGTGCCAGCAGCTCTCTAGCGGGGCCCATTCAGGGTGAGCAGTTCTTC